This is a list of T cell receptor beta chains from one sample in a study of T cell clonotyping in hematopoietic cell transplantation. Generated by immunoSEQ multiplex PCR, the TCRdb table keeps only in-frame clones and is missing some. This table holds 29,000 or so clones, more than 85% found once. The sample was PBMCs, taken 100 days after allogeneic stem cell transplant. The receptors were sampled from a female patient aged 50-65 years who had an allogeneic stem cell transplant from a related donor, so the T cells may come from the graft donor. Some clones in this sample may be carry-over from other donors' samples. CDR3s include the opening cysteine and the closing phenylalanine or tryptophan. The order of the fields is J gene, clone size, D gene, V gene, CDR3 protein, CDR3 DNA. The D gene is left open where the match is weak. Clone size is stated in some rows and not others, as once, few, many or a class when expanded.

J: TRBJ1-2; size: -; D: -; V: TRBV9; CDR3: CASSVASGVTAGGYTF; DNA: TGTGCCAGCAGCGTAGCGAGCGGGGTTACTGCGGGTGGCTACACCTTC
J: TRBJ2-7; size: -; D: TRBD1; V: TRBV6-5; CDR3: CASSAPGGYYEQYF; DNA: TGTGCCAGCAGTGCCCCAGGGGGCTACTACGAGCAGTACTTC
J: TRBJ1-5; size: -; D: -; V: TRBV5-8; CDR3: CASSSWDNSNQPQHF; DNA: TGTGCCAGCAGCTCCTGGGACAATAGCAATCAGCCCCAGCATTTT
J: TRBJ1-2; size: -; D: -; V: TRBV30; CDR3: CAWTGQGPYGYTF; DNA: TGTGCCTGGACGGGTCAGGGCCCCTATGGCTACACCTTC
J: TRBJ1-1; size: -; D: -; V: TRBV21-1; CDR3: CASSPGGAPKSDTEAFF; DNA: TGTGCCAGCAGCCCGGGGGGGGCACCTAAATCTGACACTGAAGCTTTCTTT
J: TRBJ1-1; size: -; D: -; V: TRBV5-8; CDR3: CASSPRVPEAFF; DNA: TGTGCCAGCAGCCCCAGGGTGCCTGAAGCTTTCTTT
J: TRBJ1-3; size: -; D: -; V: TRBV5-1; CDR3: CASSLGRWQGTGNTIYF; DNA: TGCGCCAGCAGCCTGGGAAGGTGGCAGGGAACTGGAAACACCATATATTTT
J: TRBJ2-3; size: -; D: TRBD1; V: TRBV6-6; CDR3: CASRQGPTSTDTQYF; DNA: TGTGCCAGCCGACAGGGGCCGACTAGCACAGATACGCAGTATTTT
J: TRBJ1-1; size: -; D: -; V: TRBV19; CDR3: CASSNGPTEAFF; DNA: TGTGCCAGTAGTAACGGGCCCACTGAAGCTTTCTTT
J: TRBJ1-5; size: -; D: -; V: TRBV6-1; CDR3: CASSEHGGSGNQPQHF; DNA: TGTGCCAGCAGTGAACATGGGGGTTCGGGCAATCAGCCCCAGCATTTT
J: TRBJ1-1; size: -; D: -; V: TRBV6-5; CDR3: CASRGLLRNTEAFF; DNA: TGTGCCAGCAGGGGACTCCTGAGAAACACTGAAGCTTTCTTT
J: TRBJ1-2; size: -; D: TRBD1; V: TRBV6-1; CDR3: CASRTGGEHYGYTF; DNA: TGTGCCAGCAGGACAGGGGGGGAGCACTATGGCTACACCTTC
J: TRBJ1-2; size: -; D: -; V: TRBV6-1; CDR3: CASLMGGPYGYTF; DNA: TGTGCCAGCCTCATGGGGGGCCCCTATGGCTACACCTTC
J: TRBJ1-4; size: -; D: TRBD1; V: TRBV4-1; CDR3: CASSQEDRAEEKLFF; DNA: TGCGCCAGCAGCCAAGAGGACAGGGCCGAAGAAAAACTGTTTTTT
J: TRBJ1-1; size: -; D: -; V: TRBV5-8; CDR3: CASSLEVGGGTEAFF; DNA: TGTGCCAGCAGCTTGGAGGTCGGGGGCGGCACTGAAGCTTTCTTT
J: TRBJ2-1; size: -; D: TRBD2; V: TRBV2; CDR3: CASKLAGSSPSYNEQFF; DNA: TGTGCCAGCAAACTAGCGGGATCCTCTCCCTCCTACAATGAGCAGTTCTTC
J: TRBJ1-5; size: -; D: TRBD1; V: TRBV27; CDR3: CASSFRRQGVLGQPQHF; DNA: TGTGCCAGCAGTTTTAGGAGGCAGGGGGTACTAGGACAGCCCCAGCATTTT
J: TRBJ1-2; size: once; D: -; V: TRBV11-2; CDR3: CASSLDPGLTSRGYTF; DNA: TGTGCCAGCAGCTTAGATCCGGGACTCACGAGCCGTGGCTACACCTTC
J: TRBJ2-2; size: -; D: TRBD1; V: TRBV11-2; CDR3: CATHRQGNTGELFF; DNA: TGTGCCACCCACCGACAGGGAAACACCGGGGAGCTGTTTTTT
J: TRBJ1-1; size: -; D: -; V: TRBV19; CDR3: CASHRASKTEAFF; DNA: TGTGCCAGCCACAGGGCATCCAAGACTGAAGCTTTCTTT
J: TRBJ2-1; size: -; D: -; V: TRBV19; CDR3: CASSITALGSEQFF; DNA: TGTGCCAGTAGTATTACAGCCCTAGGGAGTGAGCAGTTCTTC
J: TRBJ2-7; size: -; D: -; V: TRBV23-1; CDR3: CASSQNPPLETYEQYF; DNA: TGCGCCAGCAGTCAAAACCCCCCGTTGGAGACCTACGAGCAGTACTTC
J: TRBJ2-7; size: once; D: -; V: TRBV6-5; CDR3: CASKRDYEQYF; DNA: TGTGCCAGCAAACGGGACTACGAGCAGTACTTC
J: TRBJ2-3; size: -; D: TRBD2; V: TRBV5-4; CDR3: CASRGGLTDTQYF; DNA: TGTGCCAGTCGCGGGGGACTCACAGATACGCAGTATTTT
J: TRBJ1-6; size: -; D: -; V: TRBV19; CDR3: CASSGQPKGNSPLHF; DNA: TGTGCCAGTAGTGGGCAACCCAAAGGCAATTCACCCCTCCACTTT
J: TRBJ2-6; size: -; D: -; V: TRBV6-1; CDR3: CASSVNWAQSVLTF; DNA: TGTGCCAGCAGCGTCAACTGGGCGCAGAGCGTCCTGACTTTC
J: TRBJ2-5; size: -; D: -; V: TRBV6-5; CDR3: CASSFDHGQETQYF; DNA: TGTGCCAGCAGTTTCGACCACGGCCAAGAGACCCAGTACTTC
J: TRBJ2-2; size: -; D: TRBD1; V: TRBV6-6; CDR3: CASSYPTGEIGELFF; DNA: TGTGCCAGCAGTTACCCGACAGGGGAGATCGGGGAGCTGTTTTTT
J: TRBJ1-2; size: once; D: -; V: TRBV5-1; CDR3: CASSLGDYYGYTF; DNA: TGCGCCAGCAGCTTGGGAGATTACTATGGCTACACCTTC
J: TRBJ2-7; size: -; D: -; V: TRBV5-6; CDR3: CASSWGSYEQYF; DNA: TGTGCCAGCAGCTGGGGGTCCTACGAGCAGTACTTC
J: TRBJ1-1; size: -; D: TRBD1; V: TRBV2; CDR3: CASSEAAGQGADTEAFF; DNA: TGTGCCAGCAGTGAAGCAGCGGGACAGGGGGCGGACACTGAAGCTTTCTTT
J: TRBJ2-5; size: -; D: TRBD2; V: TRBV5-4; CDR3: CASSPPGGGGGAEETQYF; DNA: TGTGCCAGCAGCCCTCCTGGCGGTGGCGGGGGGGCGGAGGAGACCCAGTACTTC
J: TRBJ2-5; size: once; D: TRBD2; V: TRBV5-8; CDR3: CASSLNSGVETQYF; DNA: TGTGCCAGCAGCTTAAATAGCGGGGTTGAGACCCAGTACTTC
J: TRBJ2-2; size: -; D: -; V: TRBV25-1; CDR3: CASSEPGGKTGELFF; DNA: TGTGCCAGCAGTGAACCGGGGGGCAAAACCGGGGAGCTGTTTTTT
J: TRBJ2-3; size: -; D: TRBD2; V: TRBV5-1; CDR3: CASSLAGSGGVQDTQYF; DNA: TGCGCCAGCAGCTTGGCAGGTAGCGGGGGGGTTCAAGATACGCAGTATTTT
J: TRBJ2-3; size: -; D: -; V: TRBV4-1; CDR3: CASRAGAHSADTQYF; DNA: TGCGCCAGCAGGGCGGGGGCTCATTCGGCAGATACGCAGTATTTT
J: TRBJ2-3; size: -; D: -; V: TRBV7-6; CDR3: CASSRSWMGEDTQYF; DNA: TGTGCCAGCAGCCGTAGCTGGATGGGAGAAGATACGCAGTATTTT
J: TRBJ2-7; size: -; D: -; V: TRBV29-1; CDR3: CSVEGIGGLNEQYF; DNA: TGCAGCGTTGAAGGCATCGGGGGGCTCAACGAGCAGTACTTC
J: TRBJ1-5; size: -; D: -; V: TRBV6-6; CDR3: CASSRDRPYSNQPQHF; DNA: TGTGCCAGCAGTCGTGACAGACCTTATAGCAATCAGCCCCAGCATTTT
J: TRBJ1-2; size: -; D: -; V: TRBV4-1; CDR3: CASSQDLHANYGYTF; DNA: TGCGCCAGCAGCCAAGATCTCCATGCTAACTATGGCTACACCTTC
J: TRBJ1-1; size: -; D: -; V: TRBV11-3; CDR3: CASSLRGGSGPNTEAFF; DNA: TGTGCCAGCAGCTTACGGGGAGGATCGGGCCCGAACACTGAAGCTTTCTTT
J: TRBJ2-7; size: few; D: -; V: TRBV18; CDR3: CASSPGWGLDEQYF; DNA: TGTGCCAGCTCGCCAGGATGGGGGTTAGACGAGCAGTACTTC
J: TRBJ1-5; size: -; D: -; V: TRBV13; CDR3: CASSIRGNQPQHF; DNA: TGTGCCAGCAGCATCAGGGGAAATCAGCCCCAGCATTTT
J: TRBJ1-1; size: -; D: TRBD1; V: TRBV6-1; CDR3: CASSEYSTGINTEAFF; DNA: TGTGCCAGCAGTGAATACTCGACAGGGATAAACACTGAAGCTTTCTTT
J: TRBJ2-6; size: -; D: TRBD1; V: TRBV29-1; CDR3: CSVGQGSGANVLTF; DNA: TGCAGCGTAGGACAGGGGTCTGGGGCCAACGTCCTGACTTTC
J: TRBJ1-5; size: -; D: TRBD1; V: TRBV5-6; CDR3: CASSLYETGFHQPQHF; DNA: TGTGCCAGCAGCTTATATGAGACAGGGTTTCATCAGCCCCAGCATTTT
J: TRBJ2-3; size: -; D: TRBD2; V: TRBV30; CDR3: CAWRARTSGGFGADTQYF; DNA: TGTGCCTGGAGGGCCCGGACTAGCGGGGGATTCGGGGCAGATACGCAGTATTTT
J: TRBJ1-5; size: -; D: TRBD1; V: TRBV5-6; CDR3: CASSLTGGNQPQHF; DNA: TGTGCCAGCAGCCTTACAGGGGGCAATCAGCCCCAGCATTTT
J: TRBJ1-1; size: -; D: -; V: TRBV7-8; CDR3: CASSRIYAEAFF; DNA: TGTGCCAGCAGCCGAATTTACGCTGAAGCTTTCTTT
J: TRBJ2-7; size: -; D: -; V: TRBV5-1; CDR3: CASSPRLEDRSQLYEQYF; DNA: TGCGCCAGCAGCCCCCGACTTGAAGACAGGTCCCAACTCTACGAGCAGTACTTC
J: TRBJ1-2; size: once; D: -; V: TRBV6-5; CDR3: CASRAGGRNGYTF; DNA: TGTGCCAGCAGGGCGGGGGGCAGGAATGGCTACACCTTC
J: TRBJ1-6; size: -; D: -; V: TRBV6-1; CDR3: CASSEWSRRTENSPLHF; DNA: TGTGCCAGCAGTGAATGGAGTCGGAGGACTGAGAATTCACCCCTCCACTTT
J: TRBJ2-7; size: -; D: -; V: TRBV19; CDR3: CATRGTEAYEQYF; DNA: TGTGCCACTAGGGGGACTGAAGCCTACGAGCAGTACTTC
J: TRBJ2-2; size: -; D: TRBD1; V: TRBV19; CDR3: CASSIAVPGQGWSGELFF; DNA: TGTGCCAGTAGTATAGCCGTACCGGGACAGGGTTGGTCAGGGGAGCTGTTTTTT
J: TRBJ1-2; size: -; D: -; V: TRBV6-5; CDR3: CASRDMEGYTF; DNA: TGTGCCAGCAGAGATATGGAAGGCTACACCTTC
J: TRBJ1-4; size: -; D: TRBD1; V: TRBV6-5; CDR3: CASSWGQTNEKLFF; DNA: TGTGCCAGCAGTTGGGGACAGACGAATGAAAAACTGTTTTTT
J: TRBJ1-4; size: -; D: -; V: TRBV27; CDR3: CASSPGRATNEKLFF; DNA: TGTGCCAGCAGTCCGGGCCGTGCAACTAATGAAAAACTGTTTTTT
J: TRBJ2-7; size: -; D: -; V: TRBV4-1; CDR3: CASSPSSSGKAYEQYF; DNA: TGCGCCAGCAGCCCCTCCTCCAGCGGAAAAGCCTACGAGCAGTACTTC
J: TRBJ2-5; size: -; D: -; V: TRBV9; CDR3: CASSATGHLQETQYF; DNA: TGTGCCAGCAGCGCAACGGGACATCTGCAAGAGACCCAGTACTTC
J: TRBJ2-5; size: -; D: -; V: TRBV7-9; CDR3: CASSLGGGGQETQYF; DNA: TGTGCCAGCAGCCTCGGTGGAGGGGGGCAAGAGACCCAGTACTTC